Presented here are 5 T cell receptor beta chains from one specimen sequenced in a study of blood T cell repertoires in COVID-19. The method was immunoSEQ multiplex PCR; TCRdb's version includes in-frame clones alone and lacks a portion of them. The sample comprises about 280,000 clones, 85% of which are singletons, and around 2.5% rests with the top ten. The sequenced sample consisted of PBMCs or T cells enriched from blood (not recorded which). These receptors were taken from a woman between 50 and 59 years old who had recovered from COVID-19.

The rearrangement links TRBV27 to TRBJ2-6; TRBD1 matches 7 bases. This CDR3 is built from 15 residues. The germline V gene encodes CDR1 MNHEY and CDR2 SMNVEV (reference sequence). V dropped 8 bases and J dropped 2; count of bases not matched to a gene: 6. CDR3 residues: CASAHRGAGANVLTF. The CDR3 DNA is TGTGCCAGCGCACACAGGGGCGCTGGGGCCAACGTCCTGACTTTC.

CDR3 loop: CASSHGDAGGANYGYTF. CDR3 DNA: TGTGCCAGTAGCCACGGGGACGCAGGAGGGGCTAACTATGGCTACACCTTC. J is TRBJ1-2 and V is TRBV19; maybe TRBD1 (5 bases). The CDR3 spans 17 residues. Germline values: CDR1 LNHDA, CDR2 SQIVND (reference sequence). With 6 bases removed from V and 0 bases from J, the gap between germline ends came to 20 bases.

The chain has TRBV10-1 and TRBJ2-7, with 7 bases identical to TRBD1. Germline V gene lookup returns CDR1 WNHNN and CDR2 SYGVQD (reference sequence). This CDR3 contains 15 residues. Trimming at V came to 3 bases and at J to 5 bases, leaving 10 bases not matched to a gene. The CDR3 region has the DNA TGCGCCAGCAGTGACAGGGGGAAATTGGGGGACGAGCAGTACTTC. Amino acids: CASSDRGKLGDEQYF.

CDR3 region: CASRGHSGELFF. The CDR3, as DNA: TGCGCCAGCAGAGGACATTCCGGGGAGCTGTTTTTT. The chain joins TRBV10-1 to TRBJ2-2, with D tentatively TRBD1 (5 bases). This CDR3 has 12 residues. V dropped 6 bases and J dropped 6 bases, with 8 bases sitting between them. The germline V gene encodes CDR1 WNHNN and CDR2 SYGVQD (reference sequence).

The chain has TRBV7-3 and TRBJ2-2, with D possibly being TRBD2 (7 bases). The CDR3 runs 15 residues. Trimming stripped 5 bases from V and 4 bases from J, with 14 bases between. The germline V gene encodes CDR1 SGHTA and CDR2 FQGTGA. CDR3 nucleotide sequence: TGTGCCAGCAGCCCTAGGGGGGGCTTCACCGGGGAGCTGTTTTTT. This sequence encodes CASSPRGGFTGELFF.